Below, 10 T cell receptor beta chains from the same sample are listed, as sequenced in a study of spatial heterogeneity in lung cancer. TCRdb itself ran the 5' RACE reads through MiXCR, one entry per CDR3 protein. The data hold around 89,000 distinct CDR3 sequences, with 9.5% to 15% observed a single time. Noted time point: sample taken at primary tumor resection. No cells were sorted before sequencing. The whole RNA sequenced was extracted from tumor, nontumor lung or frozen PBMC. The sample here was PBMCs, taken at surgery. These TCRs come from a male donor with early-stage non-small cell lung cancer.

There are a few counts of this clonotype. The rearrangement uses TRBV28 and TRBJ2-7; 8 nucleotides line up with TRBD1. V was clipped by 9 bases and J by 12 bases; unmatched bases: 19. Germline V CDR1 and CDR2: MDHEN, SYDVKM. This CDR3 spans 14 amino acids. The CDR3 DNA is TGTGCCAGTAGCCCCCCCGGACAGGGATGGGGTTGGTACTTC. It yields the protein CASSPPGQGWGWYF.

V usage is TRBV29-1 and J usage is TRBJ2-3; 7 bases match TRBD2. Germline V CDR1 and CDR2: SQVTM, ANQGSEA. The CDR3 extends over 14 amino acids. Unmatched junction bases numbered 6, after V lost 6 bases and J lost 0 bases. The CDR3 spells CSVDRRGSTDTQYF. CDR3 nucleotides: TGCAGCGTGGATCGGCGGGGGAGCACAGATACGCAGTATTTT.

This chain joins TRBV20-1 and TRBJ2-5, with a tentative D call TRBD2 (6 bases). CDR3 length: 15 amino acids. Looked up from germline, CDR1 is DFQATT and CDR2 is SNEGSKA (reference sequence). V gave up 2 bases and J gave up 4 bases, with 17 bases separating them. The CDR3 spells CSARPRLDLPETQYF. CDR3 nucleotides: TGCAGTGCTAGACCCCGACTAGACCTTCCAGAGACCCAGTACTTC.

This clonotype was seen only once. The chain combines TRBV6-1 with TRBJ1-5, with 7 bases aligning to TRBD1. This CDR3 has 14 residues. The J segment lost 2 bases and the V segment lost 8 bases, leaving 6 bases of the junction unmatched. Germline V gene lookup returns CDR1 MNHNS and CDR2 SASEGT. CDR3 region: CASWIGQGNQPQHF. The CDR3, as DNA: TGTGCCAGCTGGATAGGACAGGGCAATCAGCCCCAGCATTTT.

CDR3 sequence (DNA): TGCGCCAGCAGCCGAGTCCAGGGGGCAAGGATCTACGAGCAGTACTTC. This encodes CASSRVQGARIYEQYF. The chain joins TRBV4-3 to TRBJ2-7; 8 nucleotides match TRBD1. The germline V gene has CDR1 LGHNA and CDR2 YSLEER. Trimming removed 4 bases from V and 3 bases from J; junction bases left unmatched: 11. CDR3 length equals 16 residues.

About this clonotype: This is likely a read error, given that the CDR3 carries no conserved phenylalanine or tryptophan at its end. The chain uses TRBV5-1 and TRBJ1-5; tentative D call: TRBD1 (6 bases). Trimming pared 2 bases from V and 5 bases from J, leaving 14 bases between. Germline CDR1 reads SGHRS; CDR2 reads YFSETQ. This CDR3 is 15 amino acids long. Here the CDR3 DNA reads TGCGCCAGCAGCTTATTATCAGGGGACGATCAGCCCCAGCATTCT. As protein: CASSLLSGDDQPQHS.

In this sample, this clonotype turned up many times. The genes are TRBV14 and TRBJ2-3; D call uncertain. V lost 2 bases, J lost 0 bases, and 9 bases lay in between. This CDR3 has 15 amino acids. Looked up from germline, CDR1 is SGHDN and CDR2 is FVKESK. The CDR3 loop reads CASSQSRHSTDTQYF. The CDR3 DNA reads as TGTGCCAGCAGCCAATCGCGGCATAGCACAGATACGCAGTATTTT.

This clonotype was picked up many times. The rearrangement links TRBV6-6 to TRBJ2-3, with 9 bases identical to TRBD2. The V gene end was trimmed by 4 bases and the J gene end by 10 bases; junction bases not matched to a gene: 9. Germline V CDR1 and CDR2: MNHNY, SVGAGI (reference sequence). This CDR3 has 14 amino acids. CDR3 in DNA: TGTGCCAGCAGTTCGGGACTAGCCGGAAGGCCGCAGTATTTT. Amino acids: CASSSGLAGRPQYF.

The rearrangement joins TRBV6-5 to TRBJ2-4; 12 bases fit TRBD2. The CDR3 is 14 residues long. Trimming at V came to 6 bases and at J to 7 bases, leaving 4 bases not matched to a gene. The germline gives CDR1 MNHEY, CDR2 SVGAGI. This chain's CDR3 is CASRSSGGANIQYF. The DNA for the CDR3 is TGTGCCAGCAGATCTAGCGGGGGGGCTAACATTCAGTACTTC.

The V gene is TRBV18, the J gene TRBJ2-5; D remains unclear. The V end was cut by 2 bases, the J end by 4 bases, with 5 bases between. The CDR3 contains 12 residues. Germline V gene lookup returns CDR1 KGHSH and CDR2 LQKENI. CDR3 DNA: TGTGCCAGCTCACCATTCAGAGAGACCCAGTACTTC. It is translated as CASSPFRETQYF.